The TCR beta chain described here comes from a study of regulatory T cells in long-lasting Graves disease. Overall study results and limits: Sample size, which was small, may have reduced accuracy.

Construction of the TCR beta libraries employed iRepertoire HTBI primers in conjunction with Arm-PCR of CDR3 regions. TCRdb processed the multiplex PCR reads anew with MiXCR; each CDR3 protein has one entry. The sample lists just over 600,000 distinct CDR3 sequences; approximately 15% were seen once. The germline V and J ends were trimmed by 2 bases and 0 bases, with 8 bases remaining between them. The germline CDR1 and CDR2 sequences are SQVTM and ANQGSEA. The CDR3 consists of 13 residues. A note on this clonotype: Its antigen is undetermined.

Time point in this sample: newly diagnosed GD, antithyroid drugs for less than 3 months. Isolated PBMC RNA provided the starting material for the TCR library. Investigators report Graves' disease was diagnosed under American Thyroid Association guidelines. This same sample was also part of a study on T cells in Graves' hyperthyroidism and ophthalmopathy. In that study: Lactation, pregnancy, other autoimmune disease or uncontrolled infection excluded patients.

The receptor comes from a woman aged 30 to 39 with Graves disease. V and J are TRBV29-1 and TRBJ2-7; D is unclear. This specimen was peripheral blood mononuclear cells (PBMCs), taken at new diagnosis, from a patient treated with antithyroid drugs. The CDR3 here is CSVEHSYSYEQYF. The CDR3 DNA reads TGCAGCGTTGAACACTCTTACTCCTACGAGCAGTACTTC.